The 32 T cell receptor beta chains below come from one sample, sequenced in a study of T-cell reconstitution after alpha-beta-depleted transplantation in children. Preparation of the TCRbeta library used unique molecular identifiers. MiXCR, applied by TCRdb to the PCR reads, yields one record per CDR3 protein. The sample consists of more than 75,000 distinct CDR3 sequences, around 22% of them appearing once. This sample comprised PBMCs, obtained before TCRalphabeta/CD19-depleted stem cell transplant. These receptors were collected from a boy between 2 and 10 years old with acute lymphoblastic leukemia, due to receive a stem cell transplant.

The chain uses TRBV5-1 and TRBJ2-3; tentative D call: TRBD2 (5 bases). This CDR3 is built from 15 residues. Germline V gene lookup returns CDR1 SGHRS and CDR2 YFSETQ. V lost 0 bases to trimming and J lost 3 bases, with 11 bases between them. The CDR3 sequence: CASSLVASRTDTQYF. CDR3 in DNA: TGCGCCAGCAGCTTGGTGGCTAGCCGTACAGATACGCAGTATTTT.

The chain joins TRBV20-1 to TRBJ1-5; 8 bases fit TRBD1. The V gene's germline CDR1 is DFQATT and CDR2 SNEGSKA (reference sequence). The CDR3 sequence is 15 residues long. The junction had 7 bases not matched to a gene; V was cut back by 0 bases and J by 6 bases. CDR3 in amino acids: CSARDVDRVAQPQHF. CDR3 nucleotides: TGCAGTGCTAGAGATGTGGACAGGGTGGCTCAGCCCCAGCATTTT.

The chain joins TRBV10-3 to TRBJ2-1; 11 nucleotides agree with TRBD1. With 0 bases clipped from V and 7 bases from J, the junction kept 5 bases outside the gene matches. Germline lookup yields CDR1 ENHRY and CDR2 SYGVKD. The CDR3 contains 16 residues. The CDR3 bases are TGTGCCATCAGTGAGTCGGGACAGGGGGGAGGAAATGAGCAGTTCTTC. This encodes CAISESGQGGGNEQFF.

This chain connects TRBV28 to TRBJ1-5; D is ambiguous. CDR1 and CDR2 from the germline V gene are MDHEN and SYDVKM. The CDR3 covers 12 residues. Deletions cut 2 bases from V and 7 bases from J, with 6 bases between. CDR3 sequence: CASSLIQQPQHF. CDR3 DNA sequence: TGTGCCAGCAGTTTAATACAACAGCCCCAGCATTTT.

This clonotype came up a few times. The gene calls are TRBV6-5 and TRBJ2-1, with 8 bases identical to TRBD2. CDR3 size: 16 residues. The germline V gene has CDR1 MNHEY and CDR2 SVGAGI. The trim removed 2 bases at V and 6 bases at J, leaving 9 bases unmatched. DNA for the CDR3: TGTGCCAGCAGTTACGGTTCTGGGACTAGGTCCAATGAGCAGTTCTTC. Its protein product is CASSYGSGTRSNEQFF.

The chain uses TRBV28 and TRBJ2-1; 12 positions match TRBD2. The V and J ends lost 2 bases and 9 bases, in that order; junction bases with no gene match: 5. The CDR3 length is 15 residues. CDR1 is MDHEN and CDR2 is SYDVKM in the germline V gene. The CDR3 coding sequence is TGTGCCAGCAGTTTACTAGCGGGAGGGGAGGGTGAGCAGTTCTTC. Its translation is CASSLLAGGEGEQFF.

This sequence joins TRBV3-1 and TRBJ1-5; D is uncertain. The CDR3 has 15 residues. CDR1 and CDR2 from the germline V gene are LGHDT and YNNKEL (reference sequence). Deletions cut 5 bases from V and 0 bases from J, with 11 bases between. In DNA form, the CDR3 reads TGTGCCAGCAGCGCCCGGGCCCATAGCAATCAGCCCCAGCATTTT. This translates into CASSARAHSNQPQHF. Full variable domain (outside the CDR3, taken from reference TRBV3-1 and TRBJ1-5): DTAVSQTPKYLVTQMGNDKSIKCEQNLGHDTMYWYKQDSKKFLKIMFSYNNKELIINETVPNRFSPKSPDKAHLNLHINSLELGDSAVYFCASSARAHSNQPQHFGDGTRLSIL.

The rearrangement joins TRBV29-1 to TRBJ2-3, with 7 bases fitting TRBD1. The V gene end was trimmed by 4 bases and the J gene end by 2 bases; junction bases not matched to a gene: 9. The CDR3 extends over 15 amino acids. Germline-derived CDR1 and CDR2 are SQVTM and ANQGSEA. The CDR3 bases are TGCAGCGTTGCTGTGACAGGGATACCCACAGATACGCAGTATTTT. Protein product: CSVAVTGIPTDTQYF.

The genes are TRBV3-1 and TRBJ2-6, with no clear D. V was cut by 6 bases and J by 0 bases, with 6 bases left in between. The germline CDR1 and CDR2 sequences are LGHDT and YNNKEL (reference sequence). The CDR3 consists of 14 residues. The CDR3 bases are TGTGCCAGCAGATTGGCCTCTGGGGCCAACGTCCTGACTTTC. It translates to CASRLASGANVLTF.

This clonotype was found a few times. J is TRBJ2-1 and V is TRBV29-1; 7 bases agree with TRBD2. J gave up 7 bases and V 3 bases, and 12 bases lay outside the gene matches. This CDR3 has 15 amino acids. Germline CDR1 SQVTM, CDR2 ANQGSEA. For the CDR3, the DNA is TGCAGCGTTGATGGTCTAGCGGAGGGAGGGAATGAGCAGTTCTTC. Translating gives CSVDGLAEGGNEQFF.

This clonotype appeared many times. This chain links TRBV4-1 with TRBJ2-7; a weak D match, TRBD2 (5 bases). CDR1 and CDR2 from the germline V gene are MGHRA and YSYEKL. V was trimmed by 1 base and J by 0 bases, leaving 13 bases between them. CDR3 length: 16 residues. The CDR3, as DNA: TGCGCCAGCAGCCAAGGAGCGGAACGGAGCTCCTACGAGCAGTACTTC. Amino acids: CASSQGAERSSYEQYF.

The CDR3 coding sequence is TGCAGTGCTAGAGAGGCGGAGGGAGGCTACAATGAGCAGTTCTTC. Translation: CSAREAEGGYNEQFF. The chain couples TRBV20-1 to TRBJ2-1; possibly TRBD2 for D (6 bases). Trimming stripped 0 bases from V and 3 bases from J, with 12 bases between. Germline V CDR1 and CDR2: DFQATT, SNEGSKA (reference sequence). The CDR3 totals 15 residues.

This chain links TRBV12-3 or TRBV12-4 with TRBJ2-5; no reliable D call. With 1 base removed from V and 7 bases from J, the gap between germline ends came to 7 bases. There are 12 residues in the CDR3. CDR3 amino acids: CASSLGGVTQYF. CDR3 in DNA: TGTGCCAGCAGTTTAGGCGGAGTGACCCAGTACTTC.

The rearrangement links TRBV3-1 to TRBJ2-1; TRBD2 might be the D (7 bases). V lost 3 bases, J lost 5 bases, and 11 bases lay in between. Germline-derived CDR1 and CDR2 are LGHDT and YNNKEL (reference sequence). CDR3 length: 14 amino acids. The CDR3: CASSHRGGDNEQFF. The CDR3 DNA reads as TGTGCCAGCAGCCACAGAGGGGGGGACAATGAGCAGTTCTTC.

In its sample, this clonotype was seen a few times. The V gene is TRBV25-1, the J gene TRBJ2-2; the match to TRBD2 covers 9 bases. This CDR3 has 17 residues. After removal of 6 bases from V and 6 bases from J, the junction contained 14 bases not matched to a gene. The germline V gene encodes CDR1 MGHDK and CDR2 SYGVNS. CDR3 DNA: TGTGCCAGCAGCGATCCGACTAGCGGAGGGGCGGCCGGGGAGCTGTTTTTT. Encoded protein: CASSDPTSGGAAGELFF.

This clonotype was seen a handful of times. One end of the junction fails to match germline, which may point to a read error. The chain joins TRBV20-1 to TRBJ2-3, with TRBD2 identical over 7 bases. The V gene's germline CDR1 is DFQATT and CDR2 SNEGSKA (reference sequence). CDR3 size: 13 residues. The CDR3 here is CRASGGTTDTQYF. The CDR3 DNA is TGCAGGGCTAGCGGAGGGACCACAGATACGCAGTATTTT.

This clonotype was recorded many times. This chain links TRBV5-1 with TRBJ1-4; 7 bases match TRBD1. Germline assignment: CDR1 SGHRS and CDR2 YFSETQ. Trimming cost V 0 bases and J 8 bases; bases outside gene matches: 7. CDR3 length: 15 residues. The CDR3 sequence is CASSLDGTETEKLFF. The CDR3 nucleotides are TGCGCCAGCAGCTTGGACGGGACAGAGACCGAAAAACTGTTTTTT.

This clonotype showed up just a few times. The chain links TRBV6-1 to TRBJ2-2; D may match TRBD1 or TRBD2 (5 bases each). Trimming removed 5 bases at V and 5 bases at J, with 18 bases between. Looked up from germline, CDR1 is MNHNS and CDR2 is SASEGT. The CDR3 has 16 amino acids. In DNA, the CDR3 is TGTGCCAGCAGTCTTAGGACTGGGGGTGGGACCGGGGAGCTGTTTTTT. Protein sequence: CASSLRTGGGTGELFF.

This clonotype appeared a single time. This chain links TRBV28 with TRBJ2-7; D is possibly TRBD2 (6 bases). V shed 6 bases and J shed 5 bases, with 14 bases lying between them. CDR1 and CDR2 from the germline V gene are MDHEN and SYDVKM. This CDR3 has 13 amino acids. In DNA, the CDR3 is TGTGCCAGCAGGGGCGGAGGGGTCCACGAGCAGTACTTC. This encodes CASRGGGVHEQYF. The whole variable domain, filled in from reference TRBV28 and TRBJ2-7, reads DVKVTQSSRYLVKRTGEKVFLECVQDMDHENMFWYRQDPGLGLRLIYFSYDVKMKEKGDIPEGYSVSREKKERFSLILESASTNQTSMYLCASRGGGVHEQYFGPGTRLTVT.

This clonotype has at least ten counts. The chain couples TRBV10-3 to TRBJ2-7; D not certain. The V and J ends lost 2 bases and 6 bases respectively, with 8 bases between them. The germline V gene has CDR1 ENHRY and CDR2 SYGVKD. This CDR3 is built from 12 residues. The CDR3 DNA reads as TGTGCCATCAGTGAGGGCCTCCGCGAGCAGTACTTC. Its translation: CAISEGLREQYF.

This clonotype was detected only a few times. The chain carries TRBV5-1 and TRBJ2-3, with TRBD1 matching 9 bases. The trim removed 6 bases at V and 1 base at J, leaving 6 bases unmatched. The CDR3 spans 15 residues. Germline values: CDR1 SGHRS, CDR2 YFSETQ. The CDR3 nucleotides are TGCGCCAGCAAGGGGACAGGGCCTCGCACAGATACGCAGTATTTT. Amino acid sequence: CASKGTGPRTDTQYF. The complete variable domain, with remaining parts taken from reference TRBV5-1 and TRBJ2-3, reads KAGVTQTPRYLIKTRGQQVTLSCSPISGHRSVSWYQQTPGQGLQFLFEYFSETQRNKGNFPGRFSGRQFSNSRSEMNVSTLELGDSALYLCASKGTGPRTDTQYFGPGTRLTVL.

The chain links TRBV28 to TRBJ2-2, with a possible D match to TRBD2 (6 bases). V shed 9 bases and J shed 4 bases, with 21 bases lying between them. CDR3 length: 16 residues. Germline loops: CDR1 MDHEN, CDR2 SYDVKM. CDR3 in DNA: TGTGCCAGTAAGCGGGTGGACGGGGGAAGCACCGGGGAGCTGTTTTTT. Protein product: CASKRVDGGSTGELFF.

This clonotype turned up a few times. The chain joins TRBV12-3 or TRBV12-4 to TRBJ1-5; TRBD1 is a possible D gene (5 bases). The CDR3 contains 15 residues. Trimming cost V 5 bases and J 2 bases, with 13 bases left between them. DNA for the CDR3: TGTGCCAGCAGTACGGACAAAGTCGGCAATCAGCCCCAGCATTTT. Protein: CASSTDKVGNQPQHF.

This clonotype was recorded at least ten times. The chain has TRBV20-1 and TRBJ1-1; D is unresolved. CDR1 and CDR2 from the germline V gene are DFQATT and SNEGSKA (reference sequence). V lost 3 bases, J lost 8 bases, and 10 bases lay in between. This CDR3 is built from 11 residues. The CDR3 protein is CSASLMGEAFF. For the CDR3, the DNA is TGCAGTGCTAGTCTGATGGGCGAAGCTTTCTTT.

This chain connects TRBV28 to TRBJ2-5, with D possibly matching TRBD2 (5 bases). Trimming left V 11 bases short and J 1 base short, with 8 bases between. The CDR3 is 11 amino acids. Germline loops: CDR1 MDHEN, CDR2 SYDVKM. The CDR3 region has the DNA TGTGCCGTCCGGGGCCAAGAGACCCAGTACTTC. Amino acid sequence: CAVRGQETQYF.

As for this clonotype: Compared with germline, one end of the junction differs, possibly owing to a read error. The chain employs TRBV20-1 and TRBJ2-3, with a possible D match to TRBD2 (6 bases). The CDR3 has 14 residues. The germline gives CDR1 DFQATT, CDR2 SNEGSKA (reference sequence). CDR3 sequence reads: CSARAEGFTDTQYF. CDR3 nucleotide sequence: TGCAGTGCCAGAGCGGAGGGGTTTACGGATACGCAGTATTTT.

This clonotype has just a few counts. The rearrangement links TRBV11-2 to TRBJ2-5, with 10 positions matching TRBD2. The CDR3 runs to 16 residues. Germline V gene sequence: CDR1 SGHAT, CDR2 FQNNGV. Germline trimming cut 6 bases from V and 4 bases from J; bases unmatched to any gene: 11. CDR3 in amino acids: CASSSSGSRTRETQYF. As DNA, the CDR3 is TGTGCCAGCAGTTCTAGCGGGAGCCGAACGCGAGAGACCCAGTACTTC.

The sample holds a few counts of this clonotype. The chain employs TRBV5-1 and TRBJ1-5; 7 bases align to TRBD1. The CDR3 has 15 amino acids. Germline CDR1 SGHRS, CDR2 YFSETQ. V lost 4 bases, J lost 3 bases, and 7 bases stayed unmatched. In DNA form, the CDR3 reads TGCGCCAGCAGCCCGGGGACAGAGCCCAATCAGCCCCAGCATTTT. Amino acid sequence: CASSPGTEPNQPQHF.

This chain joins TRBV30 and TRBJ1-1; the match to TRBD1 covers 7 bases. The trim removed 1 base at V and 0 bases at J, leaving 2 bases unmatched. The germline V gene has CDR1 GTSNPN and CDR2 SVGIG (reference sequence). The CDR3 loop spans 14 amino acids. CDR3 in DNA: TGTGCCTGGAGTGAGGGACAGTTGAACACTGAAGCTTTCTTT. This codes for CAWSEGQLNTEAFF.

Here the CDR3 DNA reads TGTGCCAGCAGCCAAGACGAGCGCCTGTCCTACAATGAGCAGTTCTTC. It encodes CASSQDERLSYNEQFF. The chain employs TRBV4-2 and TRBJ2-1; D unclear. V was pared by 0 bases and J by 1 base, with 10 bases between. Germline V gene data show CDR1 as LGHNA and CDR2 as YNFKEQ. The CDR3 covers 16 residues.

The chain uses TRBV28 and TRBJ2-5; a possible D gene is TRBD2 (6 bases). Trimming left V 3 bases short and J 0 bases short, with 20 bases between. In germline, CDR1 is MDHEN, CDR2 SYDVKM. The CDR3 totals 18 residues. The CDR3 region has the DNA TGTGCCAGCAGTTTGGTTAGCGGAGCGAATCTGTACCAAGAGACCCAGTACTTC. This translates into CASSLVSGANLYQETQYF. Complete variable domain (other parts from reference TRBV28 and TRBJ2-5): DVKVTQSSRYLVKRTGEKVFLECVQDMDHENMFWYRQDPGLGLRLIYFSYDVKMKEKGDIPEGYSVSREKKERFSLILESASTNQTSMYLCASSLVSGANLYQETQYFGPGTRLLVL.

The chain links TRBV29-1 to TRBJ1-1; D remains ambiguous. The CDR3 length is 12 residues. CDR1 is SQVTM and CDR2 is ANQGSEA in the germline V gene. V was pared by 3 bases and J by 6 bases, with 11 bases between. CDR3 nucleotides: TGCAGCGTTGAGGGGATTGTCGCTGAAGCTTTCTTT. Its translation: CSVEGIVAEAFF.